This T cell receptor (beta chain) stems from a study of technical replicates of blood from four donors. Clones were sequenced by immunoSEQ multiplex PCR, and TCRdb holds only the in-frame ones, with some missing. The table has tens of thousands of clones, 94% seen once; the top ten hold 0.22%. The specimen sequenced was T cells isolated from PBMCs. This clonotype was obtained from a human donor in good health.

In nucleotides, the CDR3 is TGCGCCAGCAGCGACCTCGGACCAGGACTCAAAAACTCCTACAATGAGCAGTTCTTC. This translates into CASSDLGPGLKNSYNEQFF. V and J are TRBV5-1 and TRBJ2-1; maybe TRBD2 (5 bases). Germline values: CDR1 SGHRS, CDR2 YFSETQ. V was shortened by 4 bases and J by 0 bases, with 23 bases between the two germline ends. CDR3 length: 19 amino acids.